These 14 T cell receptor beta chains share one sample of origin, sequenced in a study of shared clonotypes between healthy human individuals (dated by TCRdb to 2020 to 2022). The method was the immunoSEQ multiplex PCR assay. TCRdb mirrors the immuneACCESS table, restricted to in-frame sequences. Some clones are absent from its copies; in checked studies, under half trace to an unresolved V gene, and the reason for the others is unknown. Across this sample there are under 650,000 clones, with 96% seen only once. The ten largest clones add up to approximately 0.06% of the sample. The sample was naive CD4+ T cells sorted from blood. In light of the paper, this sample's cell subset or site label describes: CD45RA+ positively selected. Source of these receptors: a woman aged 25-40 years in good health.

The J gene is TRBJ2-7, the V gene TRBV25-1, with D maybe TRBD2 (6 bases). Germline V gives CDR1 MGHDK, CDR2 SYGVNS. This CDR3 spans 16 amino acids. Between the trimmed V and J ends, which lost 3 bases and 3 bases, there was a span of 18 bases. The CDR3 DNA reads as TGTGCCAGCAGTGACCCCCGCGGAGGGATGGACTACGAGCAGTACTTC. The encoded protein is CASSDPRGGMDYEQYF.

V and J are TRBV5-4 and TRBJ2-2, with unresolved D. Germline CDR1 SGHNT, CDR2 YYREEE (reference sequence). Trimming stripped 1 base from V and 3 bases from J, with 19 bases between. This CDR3 has 18 amino acids. CDR3 bases: TGTGCCAGCAGCTTGCCCGACGGCGGTGGGAAGGACACCGGGGAGCTGTTTTTT. This encodes CASSLPDGGGKDTGELFF.

This clone was detected only a few times. The gene calls are TRBV15 and TRBJ2-3; 7 bases are shared with TRBD1. Germline V gene lookup returns CDR1 LNHNV and CDR2 YYDKDF (reference sequence). With 5 bases clipped from V and 3 bases from J, the junction kept 5 bases outside the gene matches. This CDR3 is built from 14 residues. The DNA of the CDR3 is TGTGCCACCAGCCTGGACAGGAGAACAGATACGCAGTATTTT. Its translation is CATSLDRRTDTQYF.

The chain has TRBV7-9 and TRBJ2-3; 9 bases are a match to TRBD2. This CDR3 is 15 amino acids long. Trimming took 2 bases from V and 3 from J; bases not matched to a gene: 3. Germline lookup yields CDR1 SEHNR and CDR2 FQNEAQ (reference sequence). The CDR3 spells CASSLNSGRTDTQYF. The CDR3 DNA reads as TGTGCCAGCAGCTTAAATAGCGGGAGAACAGATACGCAGTATTTT.

This clone was seen a single time. The chain couples TRBV19 to TRBJ2-3; D may correspond to TRBD1 or TRBD2 (6 bases each). CDR3 length equals 17 residues. Germline CDR1 is LNHDA and CDR2 is SQIVND (reference sequence). V lost 4 bases and J 6 bases, leaving 23 bases between the germline ends. CDR3 bases: TGTGCCAGTAGTAGGGGGGCCGCGGACGCTTTAGGGGATACGCAGTATTTT. It specifies CASSRGAADALGDTQYF. Full variable domain (missing parts from reference TRBV19 and TRBJ2-3): DGGITQSPKYLFRKEGQNVTLSCEQNLNHDAMYWYRQDPGQGLRLIYYSQIVNDFQKGDIAEGYSVSREKKESFPLTVTSAQKNPTAFYLCASSRGAADALGDTQYFGPGTRLTVL.

The chain recombines TRBV7-9 with TRBJ2-1; D perhaps matches TRBD2 (7 bases). Germline V gene sequence: CDR1 SEHNR, CDR2 FQNEAQ (reference sequence). V gave up 7 bases and J gave up 8 bases, with 24 bases separating them. CDR3 length: 16 amino acids. The CDR3 region is CASTNRVRGRAYEQFF. DNA for the CDR3: TGTGCCAGCACAAATAGAGTGAGGGGGAGGGCTTATGAGCAGTTCTTC. The whole variable domain, remainder taken from reference TRBV7-9 and TRBJ2-1, is DTGVSQNPRHKITKRGQNVTFRCDPISEHNRLYWYRQTLGQGPEFLTYFQNEAQLEKSRLLSDRFSAERPKGSFSTLEIQRTEQGDSAMYLCASTNRVRGRAYEQFFGPGTRLTVL.

The genes are TRBV27 and TRBJ2-2; no reliable D call. The V and J ends lost 7 bases and 2 bases respectively, with 8 bases between them. The CDR3 is made up of 13 amino acids. In germline, CDR1 is MNHEY, CDR2 SMNVEV (reference sequence). CDR3 in amino acids: CASTPTNTGELFF. The DNA for the CDR3 is TGTGCCAGCACCCCTACCAACACCGGGGAGCTGTTTTTT.

This sequence joins TRBV7-2 and TRBJ2-1; 10 nucleotides match TRBD2. The CDR3 spans 16 residues. Germline CDR1 and CDR2: SGHTA and FQGNSA. V lost 1 base and J lost 7; bases outside the gene matches: 7. CDR3 DNA: TGTGCCAGCAGCTTAGAGTCCAGCGGGAGGGGGAATGAGCAGTTCTTC. Translating gives CASSLESSGRGNEQFF.

The gene calls are TRBV6-1 and TRBJ1-1; perhaps TRBD1 as D (6 bases). Germline V gene data show CDR1 as MNHNS and CDR2 as SASEGT. This CDR3 spans 14 amino acids. V lost 5 bases and J 4 bases, leaving 14 bases between the germline ends. This CDR3 is CASSHRALGTEAFF. Written as DNA, the CDR3 is TGTGCCAGCAGTCACAGGGCATTGGGCACTGAAGCTTTCTTT.

V and J are TRBV21-1 and TRBJ2-7; the DNA was not compared with TRBD1, the D call given in the table. TRBV21-1 is an annotated pseudogene. This CDR3 has 14 amino acids. The CDR3 DNA reads TGTGCCAGCAGGGGACAGGGATTAACCTACGAGCAGTACTTC. It encodes CASRGQGLTYEQYF.

The chain employs TRBV11-2 and TRBJ1-1; D gene ambiguous. Per the germline V gene, CDR1 is SGHAT and CDR2 is FQNNGV. With 0 bases removed from V and 0 bases from J, the gap between germline ends came to 8 bases. CDR3 size: 15 residues. Here the CDR3 reads CASSLDRRLNTEAFF. CDR3 nucleotide sequence: TGTGCCAGCAGCTTAGATCGACGGTTGAACACTGAAGCTTTCTTT.

The rearrangement joins TRBV7-9 to TRBJ2-1; TRBD2 matches 8 bases. CDR1 and CDR2 from the germline V gene are SEHNR and FQNEAQ (reference sequence). The junction had 5 bases not matched to a gene; V was cut back by 4 bases and J by 0 bases. The CDR3 spans 16 residues. The CDR3 DNA follows: TGTGCCAGCAGCTCCATAGCGGGGAGCTCCTACAATGAGCAGTTCTTC. As protein: CASSSIAGSSYNEQFF.

The chain links TRBV6-1 to TRBJ2-6; D call uncertain. The V gene lost 9 bases and the J gene lost 3 bases, with 6 bases spanning the gap. The CDR3 has 12 amino acids. Germline CDR1 and CDR2: MNHNS and SASEGT. In DNA form, the CDR3 reads TGTGCCAGTTACAATGGGGCCAACGTCCTGACTTTC. Translation gives CASYNGANVLTF.

The genes are TRBV28 and TRBJ2-3, with D perhaps matching TRBD2 (5 bases). Germline V lookup: CDR1 MDHEN, CDR2 SYDVKM. This CDR3 contains 16 residues. Trimming removed 4 bases at V and 5 bases at J, with 19 bases between. CDR3 in amino acids: CASSSPAGGGLDTQYF. The CDR3 DNA sequence: TGTGCCAGCAGTTCCCCAGCTGGCGGAGGCTTAGATACGCAGTATTTT.